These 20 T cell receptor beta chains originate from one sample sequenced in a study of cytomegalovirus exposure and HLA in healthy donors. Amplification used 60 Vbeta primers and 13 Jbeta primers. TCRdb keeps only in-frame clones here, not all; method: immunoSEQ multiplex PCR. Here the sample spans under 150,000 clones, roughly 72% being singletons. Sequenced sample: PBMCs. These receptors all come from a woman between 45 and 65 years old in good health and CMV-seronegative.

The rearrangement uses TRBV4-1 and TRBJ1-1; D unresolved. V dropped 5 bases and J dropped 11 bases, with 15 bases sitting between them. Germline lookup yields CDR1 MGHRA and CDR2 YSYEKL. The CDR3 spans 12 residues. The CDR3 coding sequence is TGCGCCAGCAGCGTACCAACAGATCAGGCTTTCTTT. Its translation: CASSVPTDQAFF.

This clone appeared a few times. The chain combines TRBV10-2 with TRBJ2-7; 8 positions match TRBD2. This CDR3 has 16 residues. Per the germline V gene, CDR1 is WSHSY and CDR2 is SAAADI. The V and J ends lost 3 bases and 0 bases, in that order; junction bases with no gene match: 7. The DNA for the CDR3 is TGCGCCAGCAGTGACCGGGGGGGTATGTCCTCCTACGAGCAGTACTTC. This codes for CASSDRGGMSSYEQYF.

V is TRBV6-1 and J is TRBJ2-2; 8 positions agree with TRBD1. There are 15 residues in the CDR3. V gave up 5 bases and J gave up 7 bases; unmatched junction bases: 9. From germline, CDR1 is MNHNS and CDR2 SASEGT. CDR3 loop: CASSTGQGLGGELFF. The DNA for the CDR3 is TGTGCCAGCAGTACCGGACAGGGCTTGGGCGGGGAGCTGTTTTTT.

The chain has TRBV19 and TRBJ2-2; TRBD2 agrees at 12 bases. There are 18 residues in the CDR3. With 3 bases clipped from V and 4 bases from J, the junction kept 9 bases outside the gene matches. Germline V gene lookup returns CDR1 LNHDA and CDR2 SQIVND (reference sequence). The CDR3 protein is CASSMELAGGRSTGELFF. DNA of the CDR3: TGTGCCAGTAGTATGGAGCTAGCGGGAGGGCGAAGCACCGGGGAGCTGTTTTTT. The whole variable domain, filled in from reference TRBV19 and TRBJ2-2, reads DGGITQSPKYLFRKEGQNVTLSCEQNLNHDAMYWYRQDPGQGLRLIYYSQIVNDFQKGDIAEGYSVSREKKESFPLTVTSAQKNPTAFYLCASSMELAGGRSTGELFFGEGSRLTVL.

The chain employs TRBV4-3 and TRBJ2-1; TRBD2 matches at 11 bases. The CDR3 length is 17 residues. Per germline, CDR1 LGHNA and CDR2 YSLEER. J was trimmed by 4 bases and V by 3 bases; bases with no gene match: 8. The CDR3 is CASSHRLAGGRYNEQFF. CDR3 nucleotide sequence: TGCGCCAGCAGCCACCGCTTAGCGGGAGGGCGATACAATGAGCAGTTCTTC.

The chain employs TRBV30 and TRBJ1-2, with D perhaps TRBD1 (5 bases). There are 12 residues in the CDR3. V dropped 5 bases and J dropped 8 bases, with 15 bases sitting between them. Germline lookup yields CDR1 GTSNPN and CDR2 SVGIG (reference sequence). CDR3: CAWDQGSKGYTF. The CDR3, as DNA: TGTGCCTGGGACCAGGGTTCGAAGGGCTACACCTTC.

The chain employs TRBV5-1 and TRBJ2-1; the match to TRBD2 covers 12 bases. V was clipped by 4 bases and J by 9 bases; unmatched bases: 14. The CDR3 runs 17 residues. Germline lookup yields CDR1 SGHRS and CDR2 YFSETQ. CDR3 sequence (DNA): TGCGCCAGCAGCAACTTAAGGACTAGCGGGAATCATGGTGAGCAGTTCTTC. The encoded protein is CASSNLRTSGNHGEQFF.

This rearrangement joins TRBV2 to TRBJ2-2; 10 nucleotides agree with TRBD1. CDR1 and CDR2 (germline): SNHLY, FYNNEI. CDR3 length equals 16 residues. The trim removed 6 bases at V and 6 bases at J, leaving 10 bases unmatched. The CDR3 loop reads CASSDPGTGVAGELFF. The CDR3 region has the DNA TGTGCCAGCAGCGACCCCGGGACAGGGGTGGCCGGGGAGCTGTTTTTT.

CDR3 sequence reads: CASSLEGERAGELFF. CDR3 bases: TGTGCCAGCAGCTTAGAGGGGGAAAGGGCCGGGGAGCTGTTTTTT. J is TRBJ2-2 and V is TRBV7-9; D is perhaps TRBD1 (6 bases). This CDR3 is 15 amino acids long. V was trimmed by 1 base and J by 6 bases, leaving 12 bases between them. CDR1 is SEHNR, CDR2 FQNEAQ, per germline (reference sequence).

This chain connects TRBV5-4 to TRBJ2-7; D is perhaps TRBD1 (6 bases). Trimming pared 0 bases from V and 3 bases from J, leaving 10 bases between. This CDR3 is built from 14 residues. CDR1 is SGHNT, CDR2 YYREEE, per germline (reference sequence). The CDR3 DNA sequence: TGTGCCAGCAGCTTGGACAGGGTTGTCTACGAGCAGTACTTC. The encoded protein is CASSLDRVVYEQYF.

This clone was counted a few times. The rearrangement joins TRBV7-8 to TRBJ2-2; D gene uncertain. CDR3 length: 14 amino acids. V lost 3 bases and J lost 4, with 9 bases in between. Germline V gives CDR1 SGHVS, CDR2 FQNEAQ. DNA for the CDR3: TGTGCCAGCAGCTTTCCCAGCGCCACCGGGGAGCTGTTTTTT. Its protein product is CASSFPSATGELFF.

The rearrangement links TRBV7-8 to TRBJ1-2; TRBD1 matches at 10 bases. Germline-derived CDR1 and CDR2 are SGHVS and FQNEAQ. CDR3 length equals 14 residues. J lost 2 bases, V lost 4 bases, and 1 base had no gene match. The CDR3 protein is CASSSTGGNYGYTF. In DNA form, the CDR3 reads TGTGCCAGCAGCTCGACAGGGGGCAACTATGGCTACACCTTC.

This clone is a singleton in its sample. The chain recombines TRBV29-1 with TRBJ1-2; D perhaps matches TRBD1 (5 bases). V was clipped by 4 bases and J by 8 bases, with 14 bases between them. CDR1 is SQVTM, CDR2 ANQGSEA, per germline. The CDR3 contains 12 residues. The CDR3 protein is CSVVETEGGYTF. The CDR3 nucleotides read TGCAGCGTTGTCGAGACAGAAGGAGGCTACACCTTC.

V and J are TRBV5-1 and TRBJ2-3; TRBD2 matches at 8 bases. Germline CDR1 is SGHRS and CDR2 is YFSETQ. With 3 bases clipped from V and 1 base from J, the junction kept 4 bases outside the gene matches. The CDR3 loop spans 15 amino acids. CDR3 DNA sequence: TGCGCCAGCAGCTCGAGTAGCGGGGGCACAGATACGCAGTATTTT. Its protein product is CASSSSSGGTDTQYF.

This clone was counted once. CDR3 DNA sequence: TGTGCCAGCAGTCCCCTAACCGGGACAGGGAACCCCTACGAGCAGTACGTC. Protein sequence: CASSPLTGTGNPYEQYV. The J gene is TRBJ2-7, the V gene TRBV28; 9 bases match TRBD1. The length of the CDR3 is 17 residues. The germline V gene has CDR1 MDHEN and CDR2 SYDVKM. J lost 2 bases, V lost 5 bases, and 13 bases had no gene match.

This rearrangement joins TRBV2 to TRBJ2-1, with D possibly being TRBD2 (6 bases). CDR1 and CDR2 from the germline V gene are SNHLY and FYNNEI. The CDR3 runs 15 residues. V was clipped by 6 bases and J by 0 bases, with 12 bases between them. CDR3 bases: TGTGCCAGCAGGGGAGGACCCTTCTCCTACAATGAGCAGTTCTTC. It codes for CASRGGPFSYNEQFF.

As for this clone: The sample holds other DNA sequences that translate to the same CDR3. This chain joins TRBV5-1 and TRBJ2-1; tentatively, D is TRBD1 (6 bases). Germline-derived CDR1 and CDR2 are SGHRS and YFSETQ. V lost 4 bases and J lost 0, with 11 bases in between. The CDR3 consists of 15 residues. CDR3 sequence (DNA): TGCGCCAGCAGCCTGGACAGCAGCTCCTACAATGAGCAGTTCTTC. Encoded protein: CASSLDSSSYNEQFF.

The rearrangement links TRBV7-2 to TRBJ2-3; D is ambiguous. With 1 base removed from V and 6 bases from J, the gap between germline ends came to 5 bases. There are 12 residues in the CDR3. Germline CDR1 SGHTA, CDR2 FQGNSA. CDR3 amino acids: CASSLGRDTQYF. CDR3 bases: TGTGCCAGCAGCTTAGGGCGGGATACGCAGTATTTT.

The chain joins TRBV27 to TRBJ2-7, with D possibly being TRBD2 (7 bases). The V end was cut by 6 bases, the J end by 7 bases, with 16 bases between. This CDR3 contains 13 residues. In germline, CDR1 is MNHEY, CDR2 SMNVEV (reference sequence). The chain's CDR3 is CASSNRGALEQYF. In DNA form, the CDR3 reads TGTGCCAGCAGCAATCGGGGGGCTCTGGAGCAGTACTTC.

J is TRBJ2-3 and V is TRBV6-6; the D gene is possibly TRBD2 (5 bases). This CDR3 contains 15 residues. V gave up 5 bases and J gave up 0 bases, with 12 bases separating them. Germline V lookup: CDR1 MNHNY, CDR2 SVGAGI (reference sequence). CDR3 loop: CASSERASSTDTQYF. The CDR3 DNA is TGTGCCAGCAGTGAGAGGGCCTCCAGCACAGATACGCAGTATTTT.